Listed below are T cell receptor beta chains from one sample, sequenced in a study of T cells in Graves' hyperthyroidism and ophthalmopathy. TCRdb analysed the multiplex PCR reads with MiXCR anew, one entry per CDR3 protein. This table holds roughly 650,000 distinct CDR3 sequences, roughly 15% found once. What was sequenced was blood. The receptors shown here come from a woman aged 35 to 49 with Graves' ophthalmopathy. CDR3s include the opening cysteine and the closing phenylalanine or tryptophan. A D gene is named only where the DNA matches it firmly. Rows may omit the clone size; those that give it use once, few, many or a size class.

cdr3_length	v_call	d_call	clone_size	j_call	cdr3_nt	cdr3_aa
12	TRBV20-1	NA	NA	TRBJ2-5	TGCAGTGCTAGTACCCTGAAAGAGACCCAGTACTTC	CSASTLKETQYF
15	TRBV11-2	TRBD2	many	TRBJ2-1	TGTGCCAGCAGCTTCCCCGCTAGCCCGGGAGGTGAGCAGTTCTTC	CASSFPASPGGEQFF
15	TRBV7-2	TRBD1	many	TRBJ2-7	TGTGCCAGCAGCCGACAGGGGACGTCTGGCTACGAGCAGTACTTC	CASSRQGTSGYEQYF
12	TRBV10-2	TRBD1	NA	TRBJ1-5	TGCGCCAGCAGAGTACGACAGGGGCGGCTGCATTTT	CASRVRQGRLHF
14	TRBV7-3	NA	many	TRBJ1-1	TGTGCCAGCAGCTCGTCGGGGGCGCTGACTGAAGCTTTCTTT	CASSSSGALTEAFF
13	TRBV7-3	NA	NA	TRBJ2-1	TGTGCCAGCAGCTTTGGAAGTATGAATGAGCAGTTCTTC	CASSFGSMNEQFF
19	TRBV3-1	NA	NA	TRBJ2-7	TGTGCCAGCAGCCAAGACCCATTCCCAAAGGGGTGGACAAACTACGAGCAGTACTTC	CASSQDPFPKGWTNYEQYF
12	TRBV10-3	NA	NA	TRBJ1-1	TGTGCCATCAGTGGGGGGAACACTGAAGCTTTCTTT	CAISGGNTEAFF
12	TRBV12-3/TRBV12-4	NA	NA	TRBJ1-4	TGTGCCAGCAGTGGGACGGCTGAAAAACTGTTTTTT	CASSGTAEKLFF
9	TRBV27	NA	few	TRBJ1-1	TGTGCCAGCAGTTTAAGAGCTTTCTTT	CASSLRAFF
12	TRBV5-1	NA	many	TRBJ2-1	TGCGCCAGCAGTTGGTTGGGCAATGAGCAGTTCTTC	CASSWLGNEQFF
15	TRBV5-1	NA	NA	TRBJ2-1	TGCGCCAGCAGCTTGCCCCTAGCGAGCCACAATGAGCAGTTCTTC	CASSLPLASHNEQFF
14	TRBV9	TRBD1	few	TRBJ1-6	TGTGCCAGCAGCGTGACAGGGTTTAATTCACCCCTCCACTTT	CASSVTGFNSPLHF
18	TRBV20-1	NA	many	TRBJ2-3	TGCAGTGCTAGAGCTATGCATGCGGGACAGTTAAGCACAGATACGCAGTATTTT	CSARAMHAGQLSTDTQYF
17	TRBV6-6	TRBD1	many	TRBJ1-2	TGTGCCAGCAGTTACTCTACCCCCGGGACAGTTAACTATGGCTACACCTTC	CASSYSTPGTVNYGYTF
13	TRBV20-1	NA	many	TRBJ1-5	TGCAGTGGAACGACAGCAAACAATCAGCCCCAGCATTTT	CSGTTANNQPQHF
13	TRBV2	TRBD2	many	TRBJ2-7	TGTGCCAGTGGCCAGCGGGAGGGCTACGAGCAGTACTTC	CASGQREGYEQYF
12	TRBV18	NA	many	TRBJ1-2	TGTGCCAGCTCACTACCAACAGGGGGCTACACCTTC	CASSLPTGGYTF
14	TRBV10-1	NA	NA	TRBJ2-1	TGCGCCAGCAGTGCTGGGACGATGTTTGGTGAGCAGTTCTTC	CASSAGTMFGEQFF
14	TRBV6-1	TRBD2	few	TRBJ2-1	TGTGCCAGCAGTGAACTAGCGGCATACAATGAGCAGTTCTTC	CASSELAAYNEQFF
13	TRBV24-1	NA	few	TRBJ1-3	TGTGCCACCCCCAATGAAGATGGAAACACCATATATTTT	CATPNEDGNTIYF
15	TRBV2	NA	many	TRBJ2-3	TGTGCCAGCAGTGTTGGGCAGGGAGGCACAGATACGCAGTATTTT	CASSVGQGGTDTQYF
15	TRBV2	NA	many	TRBJ1-6	TGTGCCAGCAGTGAACAAAGCTCCTATAATTCACCCCTCCACTTT	CASSEQSSYNSPLHF
15	TRBV6-1	NA	many	TRBJ1-1	TGTGCCAGCAGTAACTCTGGCGCGGGCGGCACTGAAGCTTTCTTT	CASSNSGAGGTEAFF
15	TRBV2	NA	few	TRBJ2-7	TGTGCCAGCATTCCAGGGGTCCTACCGGCCTACGAGCAGTACTTC	CASIPGVLPAYEQYF
16	TRBV20-1	NA	many	TRBJ2-1	TGCAGTGTTACTATTAGCCTAGGGGGCTCCTACAATGAGCAGTTCTTC	CSVTISLGGSYNEQFF
13	TRBV20-1	NA	few	TRBJ1-6	TGCAGTGCTAGCGGGACACCTAATTCACCCCTCCACTTT	CSASGTPNSPLHF
14	TRBV20-1	TRBD2	few	TRBJ2-7	TGCAGTGCCGGGACTAGCGGGAGCGCCTACGAGCAGTACTTC	CSAGTSGSAYEQYF
15	TRBV18	TRBD1	NA	TRBJ2-1	TGTGCCAGCTCACCACGACAGGGTGGGAACAATGAGCAGTTCTTC	CASSPRQGGNNEQFF
12	TRBV2	NA	many	TRBJ2-5	TGTGCCAGCAGGAGATACCAAGAGACCCAGTACTTC	CASRRYQETQYF
14	TRBV3-1	NA	many	TRBJ1-5	TGTGCCAGCAGCCAGACAGCTAGCAATCAGCCCCAGCATTTT	CASSQTASNQPQHF
15	TRBV5-1	NA	NA	TRBJ2-3	TGCGCCAGCAGCTTGGTAGGACTAAGCACAGATACGCAGTATTTT	CASSLVGLSTDTQYF
15	TRBV2	TRBD1	few	TRBJ1-5	TGTGCCAGCAGTGGGGGACAGGGCGGCAATCAGCCCCAGCATTTT	CASSGGQGGNQPQHF
11	TRBV20-1	NA	many	TRBJ1-1	TGCAGTGCTAGGAGGTCAACTGAAGCTTTCTTT	CSARRSTEAFF
14	TRBV7-2	NA	NA	TRBJ1-5	TGTGCCAGCAGCCAAGGTGGCCCGGGGCAGCCCCAGCATTTT	CASSQGGPGQPQHF